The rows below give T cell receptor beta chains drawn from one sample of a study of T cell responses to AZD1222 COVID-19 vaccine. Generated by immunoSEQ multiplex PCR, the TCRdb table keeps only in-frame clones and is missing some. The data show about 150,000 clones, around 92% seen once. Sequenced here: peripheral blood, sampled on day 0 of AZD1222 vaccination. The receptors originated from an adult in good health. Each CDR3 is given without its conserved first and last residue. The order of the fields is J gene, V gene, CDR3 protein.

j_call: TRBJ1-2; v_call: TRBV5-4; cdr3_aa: ASSTAGPPGYGYT
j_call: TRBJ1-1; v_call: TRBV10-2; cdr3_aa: ASSRSATEAF
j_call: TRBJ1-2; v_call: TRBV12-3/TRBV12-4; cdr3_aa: ASSFSTGGGYT
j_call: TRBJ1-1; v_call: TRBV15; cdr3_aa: ATSRETGRLNTEAF
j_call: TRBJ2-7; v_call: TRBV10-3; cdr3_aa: AISESKREFSYEQY
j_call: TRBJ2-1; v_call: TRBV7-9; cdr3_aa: ASSLSPARDYNEQF
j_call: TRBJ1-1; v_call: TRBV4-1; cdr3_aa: ASSQQGAGDTEAF
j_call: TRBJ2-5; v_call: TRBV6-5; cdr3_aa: ASSSTSGRETQY
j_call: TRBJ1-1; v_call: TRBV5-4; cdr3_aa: ASSQDRWDTEAF
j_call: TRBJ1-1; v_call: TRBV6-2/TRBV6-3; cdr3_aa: ASSYSGQKMNTEAF
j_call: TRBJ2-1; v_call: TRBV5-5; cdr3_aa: ASSFTGSEYNEQF
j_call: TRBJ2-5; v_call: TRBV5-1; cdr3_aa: ASSPGQYQETQY
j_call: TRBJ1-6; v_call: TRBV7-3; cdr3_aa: ASSSQGSPLH
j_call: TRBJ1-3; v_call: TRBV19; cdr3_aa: ASTRRTGENTIY
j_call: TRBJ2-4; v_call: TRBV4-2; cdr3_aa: ASSQGRTGGNIQY
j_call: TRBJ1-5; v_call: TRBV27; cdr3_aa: ASRSASPISPQH
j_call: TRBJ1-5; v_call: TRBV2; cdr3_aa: ASRGGPKQGNQPQH
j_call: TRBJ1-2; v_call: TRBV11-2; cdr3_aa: ASRKGGYGYT
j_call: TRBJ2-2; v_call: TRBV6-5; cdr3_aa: ASTGEGPNTGELF
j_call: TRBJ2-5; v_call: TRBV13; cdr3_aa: ASSLWGLGGHPGETQY
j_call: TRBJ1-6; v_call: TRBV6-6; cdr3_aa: ASSYEGGEISPLH
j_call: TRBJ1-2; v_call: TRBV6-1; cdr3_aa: ASSEMEVLGGYT
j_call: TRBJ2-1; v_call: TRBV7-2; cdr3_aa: ASSEGQGIWNEQF
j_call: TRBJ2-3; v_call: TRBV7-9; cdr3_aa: ASSLRGQITDTQY
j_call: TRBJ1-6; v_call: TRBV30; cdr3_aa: AWSGPSSPLH